This T cell receptor beta chain was recovered during a study of post-analysis software for immune sequencing data. Looking at the study overall: Progressive-relapsing, secondary progressive and relapsing-remitting multiple sclerosis were among the disease courses included. Study conclusions and caveats: Five TRBV segments, including TRBV5-6, TRBV5-1 and TRBV20-1, were more frequent in patients than controls. By F measure, samples from a shared preparation batch strongly co-clustered. Multiple sclerosis was associated with a significant reduction in normalized Chao1 diversity relative to controls.

The TCR beta cDNA libraries carried unique molecular identifiers. Starting from approximately 1 to 10 million T cells, the study yielded roughly 0.5 million cDNA molecules. TCRdb itself ran the PCR reads through MiXCR, one entry per CDR3 protein. The table records roughly 620,000 distinct CDR3 sequences, roughly two fifths of them present only once. There are 15 residues in the CDR3. V was shortened by 3 bases and J by 0 bases, with 9 bases between the two germline ends. Per the germline V gene, CDR1 is SEHNR and CDR2 is FQNEAQ (reference sequence). This clonotype was detected only a few times. What it binds is not known.

This chain joins TRBV7-9 and TRBJ2-1, with D uncertain. Material for sequencing was blood. This receptor was obtained from a girl aged 5 to 17 with multiple sclerosis. CDR3 DNA: TGTGCCAGCAGCTTCACAGTGGACTCCTACAATGAGCAGTTCTTC. As protein: CASSFTVDSYNEQFF.